Each of the 11 T cell receptor beta chains below was sequenced from the same sample in a study of blood T cell repertoires in COVID-19. The method was immunoSEQ multiplex PCR; TCRdb's version includes in-frame clones alone and lacks a portion of them. The sample shows approximately 440,000 clones, approximately 86% of them seen only once. Sequenced sample: PBMCs or T cells enriched from blood (not recorded which). The receptors originated from a young woman who had recovered from COVID-19.

The CDR3 coding sequence is TGTGCCAGCTCACCGTCGGGGGGGAGCAATCAGCCCCAGCATTTT. Residues: CASSPSGGSNQPQHF. V usage is TRBV18 and J usage is TRBJ1-5, with a possible D match to TRBD1 (5 bases). V was cut by 3 bases and J by 1 base, with 10 bases left in between. Germline V gives CDR1 KGHSH, CDR2 LQKENI. CDR3 length: 15 amino acids.

The chain joins TRBV3-1 (or the pseudogene TRBV3-2) to TRBJ1-1; D unclear. Germline lookup yields CDR1 LGHDT and CDR2 YNNKEL (reference sequence). Trimming took off 7 bases at V and 0 bases at J, with 6 bases between the two ends. This CDR3 is built from 12 residues. The chain's CDR3 is CASKHMNTEAFF. The CDR3 DNA is TGTGCCAGCAAACACATGAACACTGAAGCTTTCTTT.

The V call is TRBV19, the J call TRBJ2-4; D is undetermined. The CDR3 consists of 17 residues. Trimming pared 9 bases from V and 0 bases from J, leaving 21 bases between. Germline lookup yields CDR1 LNHDA and CDR2 SQIVND (reference sequence). CDR3 coding DNA: TGTGCCAGACCAATACCCCGTTCACTTACAGCCAAAAACATTCAGTACTTC. It codes for CARPIPRSLTAKNIQYF.

The chain joins TRBV28 to TRBJ1-2, with D uncertain. V was cut by 3 bases and J by 3 bases, with 14 bases left in between. Germline V gives CDR1 MDHEN, CDR2 SYDVKM. This CDR3 comprises 15 residues. The CDR3 loop reads CASSLISRSYYGYTF. DNA for the CDR3: TGTGCCAGCAGTTTGATCTCGAGGAGCTACTATGGCTACACCTTC.

This chain uses TRBV28 with TRBJ1-2, with TRBD1 identical over 8 bases. The J segment lost 4 bases and the V segment lost 6 bases, leaving 10 bases of the junction unmatched. Per germline, CDR1 MDHEN and CDR2 SYDVKM. CDR3 length: 15 residues. The CDR3 loop reads CASRKGGTGLYGYTF. The CDR3 DNA is TGTGCCAGCAGAAAGGGGGGGACAGGACTCTATGGCTACACCTTC.

This sequence joins TRBV12-3 or TRBV12-4 and TRBJ1-1; D may be TRBD1 (6 bases). The CDR3 is 13 residues long. V lost 7 bases and J lost 4, with 13 bases in between. For the CDR3, the DNA is TGTGCCAGCAAAGGGGGTCGGATCACTGAAGCTTTCTTT. Protein: CASKGGRITEAFF.

The rearrangement links TRBV12-3 or TRBV12-4 to TRBJ1-1; D is perhaps TRBD1 (5 bases). The ends were cut back, 6 bases at V and 7 bases at J, with 12 bases in the middle. The CDR3 runs 12 residues. This CDR3 is CASRRQIGEAFF. In nucleotides, the CDR3 is TGTGCCAGCAGGCGACAGATAGGTGAAGCTTTCTTT.

This clone appeared a single time. V and J are TRBV10-3 and TRBJ2-3; 10 bases fit TRBD2. CDR3 length equals 13 residues. Per the germline V gene, CDR1 is ENHRY and CDR2 is SYGVKD. V dropped 6 bases and J dropped 6; count of bases not matched to a gene: 3. Written as DNA, the CDR3 is TGTGCCATCAGCCCGGGACTAGCGGATACGCAGTATTTT. Amino acid sequence: CAISPGLADTQYF.

The rearrangement uses TRBV18 and TRBJ1-4; D is perhaps TRBD1 (6 bases). CDR1 is KGHSH and CDR2 is LQKENI in the germline V gene. V was shortened by 5 bases and J by 3 bases, with 13 bases between the two germline ends. CDR3 size: 15 residues. CDR3 DNA: TGTGCCAGCTCAGGATTGGACAGTTCTAATGAAAAACTGTTTTTT. Translated, it gives CASSGLDSSNEKLFF.

This clone showed up just once. V is TRBV15 and J is TRBJ2-5, with 8 bases matching TRBD2. The CDR3 length is 17 residues. Germline CDR1 reads LNHNV; CDR2 reads YYDKDF (reference sequence). J lost 5 bases, V lost 7 bases, and 18 bases had no gene match. The CDR3 loop reads CATTSRLAGGGGETQYF. The CDR3 coding sequence is TGTGCCACCACCTCCCGGCTGGCCGGGGGGGGCGGGGAGACCCAGTACTTC.

CDR3 residues: CASSPRPGTLFGGTEAFF. As DNA, the CDR3 is TGTGCCAGTAGTCCCCGTCCCGGGACTCTATTCGGGGGCACTGAAGCTTTCTTT. The J gene is TRBJ1-1, the V gene TRBV19, with TRBD1 as a possible D gene (5 bases). The CDR3 totals 18 residues. V was cut by 5 bases and J by 4 bases, with 26 bases left in between. The germline gives CDR1 LNHDA, CDR2 SQIVND (reference sequence).